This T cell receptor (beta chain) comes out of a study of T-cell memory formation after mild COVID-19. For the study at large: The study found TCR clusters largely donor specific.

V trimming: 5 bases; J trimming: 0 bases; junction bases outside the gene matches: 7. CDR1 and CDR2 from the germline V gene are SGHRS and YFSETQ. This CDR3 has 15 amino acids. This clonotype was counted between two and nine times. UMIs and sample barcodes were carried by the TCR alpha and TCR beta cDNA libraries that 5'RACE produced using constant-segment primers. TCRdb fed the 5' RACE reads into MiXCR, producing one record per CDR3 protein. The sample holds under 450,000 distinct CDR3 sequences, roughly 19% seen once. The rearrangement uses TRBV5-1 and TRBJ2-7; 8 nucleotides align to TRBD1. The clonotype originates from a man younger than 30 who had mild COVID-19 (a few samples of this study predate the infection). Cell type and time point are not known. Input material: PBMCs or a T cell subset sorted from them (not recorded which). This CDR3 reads CASSRRTGYSYEQYF. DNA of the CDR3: TGCGCCAGCAGTAGAAGGACAGGGTACTCCTACGAGCAGTACTTC.